This TCR beta chain was captured in a study of T cells in Graves' hyperthyroidism and ophthalmopathy. Regarding the study as a whole: Ophthalmopathy could be told apart from stable hyperthyroidism with a 13 V-J model.

If no ophthalmopathy progression occurred within 18 months, Graves' hyperthyroidism was stable. Those patients with uncontrolled infection, other autoimmune disease, pregnancy or lactation were excluded. Clinical symptoms, serum thyroxine, TRAb, thyroid ultrasound and orbital computed tomography informed diagnoses. The V gene end was trimmed by 5 bases and the J gene end by 3 bases; junction bases not matched to a gene: 11. Germline CDR1 reads LNHDA; CDR2 reads SQIVND (reference sequence). The CDR3 is 17 amino acids. This clonotype has only a few counts. As yet, its antigen is unknown. The CDR3 regions of TCR beta were amplified from RNA transcripts. HTBI primers were employed in a first-round RT-PCR of the TCR CDR3. TCRdb re-derived calls from the multiplex PCR reads in MiXCR, one entry per CDR3 protein. The profile shows approximately 870,000 distinct CDR3 sequences, roughly 37% of them singletons.

The clonotype was recovered from a man aged 18 to 30 with Graves' hyperthyroidism. The source material was blood. The V call is TRBV19, the J call TRBJ2-5, with 11 bases matching TRBD2. The CDR3 DNA reads as TGTGCCAGTAGTCAGACTGTGACTAGCGGGGTCAAAGAGACCCAGTACTTC. This sequence encodes CASSQTVTSGVKETQYF.